This T cell receptor beta chain was recovered during a study of cytomegalovirus exposure and HLA in healthy donors. A remark on this clone: The antigen is unknown.

Researchers ran the PCR with 60 Vbeta and 13 Jbeta primers. Measured with immunoSEQ multiplex PCR; TCRdb has only the in-frame clones, and not every one. This listing includes about 140,000 clones. Study-wide points: Compared with the approximately 680-donor mean, an Asian-associated ancestry cluster reportedly had fewer N-insertions, according to a later analysis. Researchers reportedly found TCR beta sequences accurately predicted most subjects' HLA-A and HLA-B alleles. Three chains linked to CMV were shown in vitro to be specific for CMV antigens.

Source material: PBMCs. The receptor's source is a woman aged 18 to 35 in good health and CMV-seronegative.

The CDR3 loop is CASSLGRVGNTDTQYF. Here the CDR3 DNA reads TGTGCCAGCAGCTTGGGAAGGGTCGGGAACACAGATACGCAGTATTTT. The rearrangement uses TRBV5-8 and TRBJ2-3, with D perhaps TRBD2 (5 bases). This CDR3 spans 16 amino acids. Trimming removed 0 bases from V and 2 bases from J, with 13 bases in between. CDR1 SGHTS and CDR2 YDEGEE come from the germline V gene.